This T cell receptor beta chain was sequenced during a study of cytomegalovirus exposure and HLA in healthy donors. Study summary: Previous work identified 117 million unique TCR beta sequences from 150 million to 200 million T cells. Study results and caveats: A reported reduction in N-insertions relative to the approximately 670-donor mean was seen in an Asian-associated ancestry cluster in a later analysis. Most of the TCR beta V segments (in an earlier analysis) were productive either about 90% or about 30% of the time. Researchers reported in a later analysis that a missense DCLRE1C variant was tied to TCR beta V- and J-gene trimming.

The ends were cut back, 7 bases at V and 4 bases at J, with 13 bases in the middle. Germline CDR1 and CDR2: MRHNA and SNTAGT. CDR3 length: 14 residues. Primers for the PCR totalled 60 Vbeta and 13 Jbeta. The protocol was immunoSEQ multiplex PCR, while the TCRdb copy is restricted to in-frame clones and leaves out a portion. The sample contains 120,000 or so clones, about 10% of which appear only once. With regard to this clone: Its antigen is not identified.

Sequenced sample: PBMCs. The chain employs TRBV6-4 and TRBJ2-2; D perhaps matches TRBD1 (6 bases). This TCR derives from a young woman in good health and CMV-seropositive. The CDR3 coding sequence is TGTGCCAGCATCAGGGGACAACTCACCGGGGAGCTGTTTTTT. Its protein product is CASIRGQLTGELFF.